Listed below are T cell receptor beta chains from one sample, sequenced in a study of Ad26.COV2.S vaccination and SARS-CoV-2 variants. Only in-frame clones appear in the TCRdb table, and some are missing; sequencing was by immunoSEQ multiplex PCR. Of around 500,000 clones listed, about 88% were seen once; the top ten hold 1.7%. The specimen was peripheral blood, collected in a trial of Ad26.COV2.S vaccine versus placebo. These receptors all come from a person between 18 and 60 years old who received the Ad26.COV2.S COVID-19 vaccine or a placebo. Both conserved end residues are part of each CDR3. D genes are given only for firm matches. Rows give clone size only sometimes, using once, few, many, or a class for an expanded clone.

v_gene,abundance,j_gene,d_gene,CDR3aa,CDR3nt
TRBV30,.,TRBJ2-5,TRBD1,CAWSDLTGIVQETQYF,TGTGCCTGGAGTGACCTGACAGGGATAGTTCAAGAGACCCAGTACTTC
TRBV10-3,once,TRBJ2-1,TRBD2,CAISEGLAGGWSYNEQFF,TGTGCCATCAGTGAAGGACTAGCGGGGGGGTGGTCCTACAATGAGCAGTTCTTC
TRBV3-1/TRBV3-2,.,TRBJ2-1,.,CASSQVENEQFF,TGTGCCAGCAGCCAAGTAGAAAATGAGCAGTTCTTC
TRBV30,.,TRBJ2-1,TRBD2,CAWRTSGGPPVSYNEQFF,TGTGCCTGGAGGACTAGCGGGGGGCCCCCCGTCTCCTACAATGAGCAGTTCTTC
TRBV6-2/TRBV6-3,.,TRBJ1-2,.,CASSSGRGYGYTF,TGTGCCAGCAGTTCGGGTAGGGGCTATGGCTACACCTTC
TRBV28,.,TRBJ2-5,.,CASSSGFLLDGQETQYF,TGTGCCAGCAGTTCCGGGTTCTTATTGGACGGCCAAGAGACCCAGTACTTC
TRBV11-2,once,TRBJ1-1,.,CASSFHGTENTEAFF,TGTGCCAGCAGCTTCCACGGGACGGAGAACACTGAAGCTTTCTTT
TRBV7-3,.,TRBJ2-2,.,CASSIGPANTGELFF,TGTGCCAGCAGCATAGGACCTGCGAACACCGGGGAGCTGTTTTTT
TRBV7-9,.,TRBJ1-6,.,CASSLVLGPLHF,TGTGCCAGCAGCCTCGTCTTGGGGCCCCTCCACTTT
TRBV27,.,TRBJ2-7,TRBD1,CASSSPGQGIDEQYF,TGTGCCAGCAGTTCTCCGGGACAGGGAATCGACGAGCAGTACTTC
TRBV18,.,TRBJ1-3,.,CASSADGGTGNTIYF,TGTGCCAGCTCAGCAGACGGGGGGACTGGAAACACCATATATTTT
TRBV4-1,.,TRBJ2-1,TRBD2,CASSQTTSSSGRLNTEQFF,TGCGCCAGCAGCCAAACCACCTCGTCTAGCGGGAGGTTAAATACTGAGCAGTTCTTC
TRBV10-3,.,TRBJ2-1,.,CAISESGWNEQFF,TGTGCCATCAGTGAGTCTGGGTGGAATGAGCAGTTCTTC
TRBV2,.,TRBJ1-1,.,CASRWGQGNRLGAEAFF,TGTGCCAGCAGATGGGGCCAGGGGAATCGTCTAGGGGCTGAAGCTTTCTTT
TRBV3-1/TRBV3-2,.,TRBJ1-2,.,CASSQGQTNYGYTF,TGTGCCAGCAGCCAGGGGCAGACCAACTATGGCTACACCTTC
TRBV28,.,TRBJ2-3,.,CASSQGSTDTQYF,TGTGCCAGCAGTCAGGGGAGCACAGATACGCAGTATTTT
TRBV7-9,.,TRBJ2-2,TRBD1,CASSTPGTGRTGELFF,TGTGCCAGCAGCACTCCTGGGACAGGCCGCACCGGGGAGCTGTTTTTT
TRBV6-1,few,TRBJ1-1,.,CASSEQQNTEAFF,TGTGCCAGCAGTGAACAGCAGAACACTGAAGCTTTCTTT
TRBV7-3,once,TRBJ2-2,.,CASSLSRAVNTGELFF,TGTGCCAGCAGCTTAAGCCGGGCAGTGAACACCGGGGAGCTGTTTTTT
TRBV28,once,TRBJ2-7,.,CASGDRLTSTEQYF,TGTGCCAGCGGTGACAGGCTGACTTCTACGGAGCAGTACTTC